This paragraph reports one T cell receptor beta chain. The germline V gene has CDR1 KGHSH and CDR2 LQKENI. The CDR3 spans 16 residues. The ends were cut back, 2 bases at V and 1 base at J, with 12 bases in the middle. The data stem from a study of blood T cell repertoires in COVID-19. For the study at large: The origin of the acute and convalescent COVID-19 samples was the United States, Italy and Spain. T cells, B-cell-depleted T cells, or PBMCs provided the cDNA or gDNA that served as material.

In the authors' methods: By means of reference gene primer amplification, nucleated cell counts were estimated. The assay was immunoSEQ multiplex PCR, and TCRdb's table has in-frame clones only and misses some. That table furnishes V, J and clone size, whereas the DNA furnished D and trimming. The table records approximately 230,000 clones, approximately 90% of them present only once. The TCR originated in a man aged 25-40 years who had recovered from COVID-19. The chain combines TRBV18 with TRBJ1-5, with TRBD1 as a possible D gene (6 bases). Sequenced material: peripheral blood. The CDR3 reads CASSPTPRGSNQPQHF. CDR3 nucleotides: TGTGCCAGCTCACCAACTCCCAGGGGAAGCAATCAGCCCCAGCATTTT. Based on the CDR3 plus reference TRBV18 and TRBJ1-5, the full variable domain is NAGVMQNPRHLVRRRGQEARLRCSPMKGHSHVYWYRQLPEEGLKFMVYLQKENIIDESGMPKERFSAEFPKEGPSILRIQQVVRGDSAAYFCASSPTPRGSNQPQHFGDGTRLSIL.